The present T cell receptor beta chain was sequenced within a study of T cell changes during pregnancy in multiple sclerosis. Germline CDR1 and CDR2: GTSNPN and SVGIG (reference sequence). V was clipped by 4 bases and J by 3 bases; unmatched bases: 2. The CDR3 has 15 residues. Here immunoSEQ multiplex PCR was the method, and the copy in TCRdb shows in-frame clones only, minus some. The data hold tens of thousands of clones, with about 91% observed a single time. This TCR was sampled from a female donor in good health, enrolled as a control in a pregnancy study. The sample consisted of peripheral blood, taken in the second trimester of pregnancy. V is TRBV30 and J is TRBJ2-1, with 14 positions matching TRBD2. The CDR3 nucleotides are TGTGCCTGGAAGGGACTAGCGGGAGTCTACAATGAGCAGTTCTTC. Translating it yields CAWKGLAGVYNEQFF.